Listed below are T cell receptor beta chains from one sample, sequenced in a study of cytomegalovirus exposure and HLA in healthy donors. TCRdb's table, derived via immunoSEQ multiplex PCR, lists solely in-frame clones and lacks some. This table holds almost 95,000 clones, approximately 66% found once. Material for sequencing was PBMCs. The receptors were gathered from a man aged 25-40 years in good health and CMV-seronegative. Both conserved end residues are part of each CDR3. The D gene is left open where the match is weak. Expanded clones are given a class, and other clones once, few, many or no size at all.

size	length	D	V	J	DNA	CDR3
few	18	NA	TRBV4-1	TRBJ1-6	TGCGCCAGCAGCCCATCTGGGTTGAGGAGCTCCTATAATTCACCCCTCCACTTT	CASSPSGLRSSYNSPLHF
NA	16	TRBD1	TRBV4-1	TRBJ2-3	TGCGCCAGCAGCCAGCCAACAGGGGGGAACACAGATACGCAGTATTTT	CASSQPTGGNTDTQYF
NA	14	NA	TRBV25-1	TRBJ1-1	TGTGCCAGCATTTCGGACGGGGGGAACACTGAAGCTTTCTTT	CASISDGGNTEAFF
NA	15	TRBD2	TRBV15	TRBJ2-3	TGTGCCACCAGCAGACTAGCGGAGAGCACAGATACGCAGTATTTT	CATSRLAESTDTQYF
NA	16	TRBD1	TRBV4-1	TRBJ1-2	TGCGCCAGCAGCCGATACGACAGGGGGAATAACTATGGCTACACCTTC	CASSRYDRGNNYGYTF
NA	15	TRBD2	TRBV30	TRBJ2-3	TGTGCCTGGGTCCCCTCGGGACTAGCAACAGATACGCAGTATTTT	CAWVPSGLATDTQYF
NA	14	TRBD1	TRBV7-9	TRBJ2-5	TGTGCCAGCAGCCCCATCAGGGGGATGGAGACCCAGTACTTC	CASSPIRGMETQYF
NA	15	TRBD1	TRBV2	TRBJ1-3	TGTGCCAGCAGGAGGGACAGCCAAGCTGGAAACACCATATATTTT	CASRRDSQAGNTIYF
NA	15	TRBD2	TRBV13	TRBJ2-1	TGTGCCAGCAGCTCGCTAGCGGGAGAAAACAATGAGCAGTTCTTC	CASSSLAGENNEQFF
few	15	NA	TRBV4-1	TRBJ2-4	TGCGCCAGCAGCCAAGTTGACAGATCCAAAAACATTCAGTACTTC	CASSQVDRSKNIQYF
NA	17	NA	TRBV10-3	TRBJ2-1	TGTGCCATCAGTGACAGAAGAAATACTAACTCCTACAATGAGCAGTTCTTC	CAISDRRNTNSYNEQFF
NA	16	TRBD1	TRBV7-9	TRBJ1-1	TGTGCCAGCAGCCCGTGGGACAGGCCCAGCGGGACTGAAGCTTTCTTT	CASSPWDRPSGTEAFF
NA	16	NA	TRBV7-9	TRBJ2-2	TGTGCCAGCAGCTCCCGAGGAGAGGGCGGGACCGGGGAGCTGTTTTTT	CASSSRGEGGTGELFF
NA	13	NA	TRBV4-3	TRBJ2-3	TGCGCCAGCAGCCAAGAGTCAGCAGATACGCAGTATTTT	CASSQESADTQYF
NA	13	NA	TRBV5-5	TRBJ2-1	TGTGCCAGCAGCTTACAGGGCGTCAATGAGCAGTTCTTC	CASSLQGVNEQFF
NA	15	NA	TRBV7-3	TRBJ2-3	TGTGCCAGCAGCTTGGGCAGTAGTAGCACAGATACGCAGTATTTT	CASSLGSSSTDTQYF
NA	18	NA	TRBV5-4	TRBJ2-1	TGTGCCAGCAGCTTGGGGGGGGGCGGCGGGAGCTCCTACAATGAGCAGTTCTTC	CASSLGGGGGSSYNEQFF
few	19	NA	TRBV7-3	TRBJ2-7	TGTGCCAGCAGCTATATGGGGGGGCAAAAGTCTCCTCCGGTCTACGAGCAGTACTTC	CASSYMGGQKSPPVYEQYF
NA	15	NA	TRBV6-5	TRBJ1-1	TGTGCCAGCAGTTACTCCCCTCGGGGGGACACTGAAGCTTTCTTT	CASSYSPRGDTEAFF
NA	15	NA	TRBV30	TRBJ1-6	TGTGCCTGGCTACAGGGCACACCCTATAATTCACCCCTCCACTTT	CAWLQGTPYNSPLHF
NA	15	NA	TRBV19	TRBJ2-5	TGTGCCAGTAGTATAGATACAGTCCTCCAAGAGACCCAGTACTTC	CASSIDTVLQETQYF
NA	15	NA	TRBV7-6	TRBJ2-1	TGTGCCAGCAGCTTTTACAGAAGCTCCTACAATGAGCAGTTCTTC	CASSFYRSSYNEQFF
NA	16	TRBD2	TRBV11-1	TRBJ2-1	TGTGCCAGCAGCTTCTGGACTAGCGAGAAGTACAATGAGCAGTTCTTC	CASSFWTSEKYNEQFF
NA	16	NA	TRBV10-2	TRBJ2-3	TGCGCCAGCAGTGAAGAGGCGGGCAACCGCACAGATACGCAGTATTTT	CASSEEAGNRTDTQYF
NA	15	NA	TRBV7-6	TRBJ2-3	TGTGCCAGCAGCCAACGGTCCTCGGGCACAGATACGCAGTATTTT	CASSQRSSGTDTQYF
NA	19	NA	TRBV1	TRBJ2-1	TGCACCAGCAGCCATGGACTAGCGGGAGACTCGAGCTCCTACAATGAGCAGTTCTTC	CTSSHGLAGDSSSYNEQFF
NA	15	TRBD1	TRBV7-3	TRBJ1-2	TGTGCCAGCAGCTTAGGGCAGGGGGCGAACTATGGCTACACCTTC	CASSLGQGANYGYTF
once	15	TRBD1	TRBV15	TRBJ1-1	TGTGCCACCAGCAGAGCCGGACAGGGACCCACTGAAGCTTTCTTT	CATSRAGQGPTEAFF
NA	15	TRBD2	TRBV5-8	TRBJ2-7	TGTGCCAGCAGCATCCGGACTAGCGGGAGTCACGAGCAGTACTTC	CASSIRTSGSHEQYF
few	16	TRBD1	TRBV7-3	TRBJ2-2	TGTGCCAGCAGCCCGCCCGGGACAGGGCGGATCGGGGAGCTGTTTTTT	CASSPPGTGRIGELFF
NA	13	NA	TRBV7-2	TRBJ1-2	TGTGCCAGCTTTAGGGGGGGCTCCTATGGCTACACCTTC	CASFRGGSYGYTF
few	15	TRBD2	TRBV28	TRBJ2-3	TGTGCCAGCAGTTTAGCTAGCGGTTTCACAGATACGCAGTATTTT	CASSLASGFTDTQYF
few	13	NA	TRBV4-1	TRBJ1-1	TGCGCCAGCAGCCGAGCGGCGGTCACAGAAGCTTTCTTT	CASSRAAVTEAFF
NA	14	NA	TRBV7-6	TRBJ1-1	TGTGCCAGCAGCTTAGAGTCGGTGAACACTGAAGCTTTCTTT	CASSLESVNTEAFF
NA	15	NA	TRBV5-4	TRBJ2-5	TGTGCCAGCAGCTCAGACCGTCTAAGGAGAAAGACCCAGTACTTC	CASSSDRLRRKTQYF
NA	14	NA	TRBV5-1	TRBJ2-7	TGCGCCAGCAGCTTGGCAACAGGGTCCTACGAGCAGTACTTC	CASSLATGSYEQYF
once	13	NA	TRBV27	TRBJ1-6	TGTGCCAGCAGTTCCCGAGACTATTCACCCCTCCACTTT	CASSSRDYSPLHF
NA	19	TRBD1	TRBV18	TRBJ2-6	TGTGCCAGCTCACCAGGTCGGGGACAGGGCCCTCGTGGGGCCAACGTCCTGACTTTC	CASSPGRGQGPRGANVLTF
NA	13	NA	TRBV27	TRBJ2-7	TGTGCCAGCAGTACGGACAGTTCCTACGAGCAGTACTTC	CASSTDSSYEQYF
few	14	NA	TRBV19	TRBJ1-1	TGTGCCAGTAGTATCTCAGGGGTTGGCACTGAAGCTTTCTTT	CASSISGVGTEAFF
once	13	TRBD1	TRBV11-1	TRBJ1-2	TGTGCCAGCAGCCGACAGGGAAACTATGGCTACACCTTC	CASSRQGNYGYTF
NA	15	TRBD1	TRBV5-1	TRBJ1-5	TGCGCCAGCAGCCCAGGACAGGGGGCGATTCAGCCCCAGCATTTT	CASSPGQGAIQPQHF
NA	15	TRBD2	TRBV7-9	TRBJ2-7	TGTTCCAGCAGCCCACGGACTAGCGGGCGAAACGAGCAGTACTTC	CSSSPRTSGRNEQYF
few	13	NA	TRBV9	TRBJ1-1	TGTGCCAGCAGCGTAGGCGAAAACACTGAAGCTTTCTTT	CASSVGENTEAFF
NA	14	NA	TRBV6-5	TRBJ1-1	TGTGCCAGCAGTTACGGCAGGGGGAACACTGAAGCTTTCTTT	CASSYGRGNTEAFF